Shown below are 32 T cell receptor beta chains from a single sample sequenced in a study of regulatory dendritic cells for organ transplantation. Libraries were prepared by immunoSEQ multiplex PCR; TCRdb keeps only in-frame clonotypes and omits some of them. The sample records tens of thousands of clones, 90% to 95% being singletons. The source material was naive CD8+ T cells from blood. Stated subset: CD45RA+ naive T cells. The receptors were gathered from a human donor in good health.

The J gene is TRBJ2-7, the V gene TRBV28; D uncertain. CDR1 and CDR2 (germline): MDHEN, SYDVKM. V dropped 8 bases and J dropped 7 bases, with 21 bases sitting between them. This CDR3 contains 14 residues. The CDR3 region is CASALIVGKVEQYF. CDR3 nucleotide sequence: TGTGCCAGCGCCCTCATCGTAGGTAAGGTAGAGCAGTACTTC.

This chain uses TRBV5-4 with TRBJ2-5; D possibly corresponds to TRBD1 (5 bases). V shed 5 bases and J shed 7 bases, with 12 bases lying between them. CDR3 length: 12 amino acids. In germline, CDR1 is SGHNT, CDR2 YYREEE (reference sequence). As DNA, the CDR3 is TGTGCCAGCAGATCGGACACCGGGACCCAGTACTTC. Amino acids: CASRSDTGTQYF.

This clone came up a few times. This chain links TRBV28 with TRBJ2-1, with 11 positions matching TRBD2. The ends lost 7 bases at V and 4 bases at J; junction bases unmatched: 6. CDR1 and CDR2 (germline): MDHEN, SYDVKM. This CDR3 is built from 15 residues. This CDR3 reads CASNQLAGGYNEQFF. CDR3 sequence (DNA): TGTGCCAGCAACCAGCTAGCGGGAGGTTACAATGAGCAGTTCTTC.

The CDR3 reads CASSLSWGVEQPQHF. The DNA for the CDR3 is TGTGCCAGCAGTTTATCGTGGGGGGTAGAGCAGCCCCAGCATTTT. The chain combines TRBV27 with TRBJ1-5; TRBD1 might be the D (5 bases). V was clipped by 0 bases and J by 7 bases, with 13 bases between them. The CDR3 is 15 residues long. The V gene's germline CDR1 is MNHEY and CDR2 SMNVEV (reference sequence).

This sequence joins TRBV5-5 and TRBJ1-2; maybe TRBD1 (6 bases). Trimming shortened V by 5 bases and J by 6 bases, and 11 bases separated the two germline ends. The CDR3 runs 12 residues. Germline values: CDR1 SGHKS, CDR2 YYEKEE (reference sequence). The CDR3 spells CASRGNRDGYTF. In nucleotides, the CDR3 is TGTGCCAGCAGGGGGAACAGGGATGGCTACACCTTC.

V gene TRBV28 combines with J gene TRBJ2-7, with D uncertain. This CDR3 spans 15 amino acids. Trimming cost V 7 bases and J 4 bases, with 20 bases left between them. Germline-derived CDR1 and CDR2 are MDHEN and SYDVKM. The DNA for the CDR3 is TGTGCCAGCATACAGTTTCCCGCCGTAGGTTACGAGCAGTACTTC. It specifies CASIQFPAVGYEQYF.

The chain combines TRBV9 with TRBJ2-5; D is undetermined. CDR3 size: 14 residues. Trimming left V 3 bases short and J 5 bases short, with 14 bases between. CDR1 is SGDLS, CDR2 YYNGEE, per germline. The CDR3: CASSGGGSPETQYF. The CDR3, as DNA: TGTGCCAGCAGCGGGGGTGGCTCTCCGGAGACCCAGTACTTC.

V gene TRBV4-3 combines with J gene TRBJ1-2; 7 nucleotides align to TRBD1. Germline V CDR1 and CDR2: LGHNA, YSLEER. V lost 2 bases and J lost 5; bases outside the gene matches: 11. The length of the CDR3 is 16 residues. The CDR3 reads CASSQNPTGTEYGYTF. The DNA of the CDR3 is TGCGCCAGCAGCCAAAACCCTACCGGGACAGAGTATGGCTACACCTTC.

This clone was found a few times. Here the CDR3 reads CASSQDPGTPKVTDTQYF. The CDR3, as DNA: TGTGCCAGCAGCCAAGATCCCGGGACCCCGAAAGTCACAGATACGCAGTATTTT. The chain uses TRBV4-2 and TRBJ2-3; either TRBD1 or TRBD2 may fit D (5 bases each). The CDR3 is 18 residues long. Germline CDR1 reads LGHNA; CDR2 reads YNFKEQ. V gave up 0 bases and J gave up 2 bases, with 18 bases separating them.

The rearrangement uses TRBV27 and TRBJ2-7; 9 nucleotides agree with TRBD2. Looked up from germline, CDR1 is MNHEY and CDR2 is SMNVEV (reference sequence). The CDR3 runs to 15 residues. V dropped 3 bases and J dropped 3; count of bases not matched to a gene: 6. CDR3 residues: CASSFSLAGYYEQYF. The CDR3, as DNA: TGTGCCAGCAGTTTCTCGCTAGCGGGATACTACGAGCAGTACTTC.

This chain uses TRBV5-4 with TRBJ2-2; D is perhaps TRBD1 (5 bases). Germline lookup yields CDR1 SGHNT and CDR2 YYREEE (reference sequence). The CDR3 contains 13 residues. Trimming stripped 2 bases from V and 3 bases from J, with 5 bases between. CDR3 sequence: CASSLGDTGELFF. The CDR3 DNA sequence: TGTGCCAGCAGCTTAGGGGACACCGGGGAGCTGTTTTTT. Supplemented by reference TRBV5-4 and TRBJ2-2, the full variable domain reads ETGVTQSPTHLIKTRGQQVTLRCSSQSGHNTVSWYQQALGQGPQFIFQYYREEENGRGNFPPRFSGLQFPNYSSELNVNALELDDSALYLCASSLGDTGELFFGEGSRLTVL.

V is TRBV7-9 and J is TRBJ1-1, with 7 bases that match TRBD1. The CDR3 is 14 amino acids. Trimming removed 6 bases from V and 1 base from J; junction bases left unmatched: 5. The germline V gene encodes CDR1 SEHNR and CDR2 FQNEAQ (reference sequence). The CDR3 DNA reads TGTGCCAGCAGTTCAGGGGACAGGAACACTGAAGCTTTCTTT. Its translation: CASSSGDRNTEAFF.

The chain carries TRBV27 and TRBJ2-7, with TRBD2 identical over 7 bases. The CDR3 has 15 residues. The germline V gene encodes CDR1 MNHEY and CDR2 SMNVEV (reference sequence). The junction had 7 bases not matched to a gene; V was cut back by 2 bases and J by 3 bases. In nucleotides, the CDR3 is TGTGCCAGCAGTTTAACGGCGGGAGAGAACTACGAGCAGTACTTC. Residues: CASSLTAGENYEQYF.

About this clone itself: One junction end disagrees with the germline gene, perhaps due to a read error. Other nucleotide sequences in the sample specify the same CDR3. CDR3 in amino acids: CASSSVGGSGIYEQYF. Written as DNA, the CDR3 is TGTGCTAGCAGCTCAGTCGGTGGTAGCGGGATCTACGAGCAGTACTTC. The genes are TRBV7-9 and TRBJ2-7, with TRBD2 matching over 8 bases. CDR3 length equals 16 residues. Germline V gives CDR1 SEHNR, CDR2 FQNEAQ (reference sequence).

This sequence joins TRBV5-6 and TRBJ2-6, with no clear D. Germline V gene sequence: CDR1 SGHDT, CDR2 YYEEEE. The CDR3 has 17 residues. Trimming stripped 0 bases from V and 0 bases from J, with 10 bases between. In DNA form, the CDR3 reads TGTGCCAGCAGCTTGGAAATGAGTTACTCTGGGGCCAACGTCCTGACTTTC. This translates into CASSLEMSYSGANVLTF.

This sequence joins TRBV19 and TRBJ2-7; D gene unclear. V lost 5 bases and J 0 bases, leaving 14 bases between the germline ends. Germline assignment: CDR1 LNHDA and CDR2 SQIVND (reference sequence). The CDR3 runs 15 residues. CDR3 protein: CASSPGVTNSYEQYF. The CDR3, as DNA: TGTGCCAGTAGTCCAGGCGTAACGAACTCCTACGAGCAGTACTTC.

The chain combines TRBV9 with TRBJ2-1, with D hard to call. This CDR3 is built from 13 residues. Germline values: CDR1 SGDLS, CDR2 YYNGEE. V was clipped by 2 bases and J by 4 bases, with 7 bases between them. In nucleotides, the CDR3 is TGTGCCAGCAGCGTGGGCGTTTACAATGAGCAGTTCTTC. Its protein product is CASSVGVYNEQFF.

The rearrangement links TRBV27 to TRBJ2-7; D perhaps matches TRBD2 (7 bases). Germline V gene data show CDR1 as MNHEY and CDR2 as SMNVEV (reference sequence). The CDR3 has 15 amino acids. Trimming took off 11 bases at V and 3 bases at J, with 23 bases between the two ends. The CDR3 DNA reads as TGTGCCTCCTCCGGGGAGGGGGGTGTCAACTACGAGCAGTACTTC. This sequence encodes CASSGEGGVNYEQYF.

As to this clone: This sample also contains other DNA sequences that code for the same CDR3. The chain joins TRBV5-1 to TRBJ2-7; D is unresolved. V dropped 0 bases and J dropped 3 bases, with 4 bases sitting between them. Germline V gene data show CDR1 as SGHRS and CDR2 as YFSETQ. CDR3 length equals 12 residues. The CDR3 loop reads CASSLVGYEQYF. CDR3 DNA: TGCGCCAGCAGCTTGGTGGGCTACGAGCAGTACTTC.

This clone was seen only once. V usage is TRBV9 and J usage is TRBJ2-3; D ambiguous. The V gene's germline CDR1 is SGDLS and CDR2 YYNGEE. Trimming removed 3 bases from V and 7 bases from J, with 3 bases in between. The CDR3 contains 10 residues. The CDR3 DNA sequence: TGTGCCAGCAGCGGTAATACGCAGTATTTT. Translating gives CASSGNTQYF.

The sample holds a few counts of this clone. The chain couples TRBV9 to TRBJ1-2, with unresolved D. CDR1 is SGDLS, CDR2 YYNGEE, per germline. The CDR3 is made up of 11 amino acids. V was pared by 7 bases and J by 6 bases, with 10 bases between. CDR3 amino acids: CASLDRNGYTF. The DNA of the CDR3 is TGTGCCAGCCTCGACCGCAATGGCTACACCTTC.

The V call is TRBV10-3, the J call TRBJ2-7; 7 bases are a match to TRBD1. This CDR3 is 14 amino acids long. V lost 4 bases to trimming and J lost 8 bases; unmatched junction nucleotides: 11. From germline, CDR1 is ENHRY and CDR2 SYGVKD. CDR3: CAISAPGQSVKQYF. The CDR3 DNA reads as TGTGCCATCAGTGCTCCGGGACAGTCTGTCAAGCAGTACTTC.

This clone was detected once. V is TRBV19 and J is TRBJ2-7, with a possible D match to TRBD2 (5 bases). CDR3 length: 11 amino acids. The germline gives CDR1 LNHDA, CDR2 SQIVND (reference sequence). Trimming cost V 3 bases and J 6 bases, with 6 bases left between them. CDR3 DNA sequence: TGTGCCAGTAGTATCGGGATCGAGCAGTACTTC. This translates into CASSIGIEQYF.

This rearrangement joins TRBV7-9 to TRBJ2-1; D possibly corresponds to TRBD1 (6 bases). The V end lost 5 bases, the J end lost 9 bases, and 11 bases lay between the germline ends. The germline CDR1 and CDR2 sequences are SEHNR and FQNEAQ (reference sequence). The length of the CDR3 is 12 residues. CDR3: CASSRTVTEQFF. The DNA of the CDR3 is TGTGCCAGCAGCCGGACAGTCACTGAGCAGTTCTTC.

The V gene is TRBV27, the J gene TRBJ2-5, with a possible D match to TRBD2 (6 bases). V was cut by 8 bases and J by 7 bases, with 23 bases left in between. This CDR3 contains 15 residues. The germline gives CDR1 MNHEY, CDR2 SMNVEV (reference sequence). In DNA, the CDR3 is TGTGCCAGCCGCCAAAGAGGAGGGTTTAATCCGACCCAGTACTTC. It specifies CASRQRGGFNPTQYF.

The DNA for the CDR3 is TGCGCCAGCAGCCCCAGGGGGTGTAGCTCCTACGAGCAGTACTTC. This translates into CASSPRGCSSYEQYF. The chain combines TRBV10-1 with TRBJ2-7, with 7 bases matching TRBD1. This CDR3 is 15 amino acids long. The J segment lost 0 bases and the V segment lost 6 bases, leaving 8 bases of the junction unmatched. Germline assignment: CDR1 WNHNN and CDR2 SYGVQD (reference sequence).

V is TRBV2 and J is TRBJ2-3; maybe TRBD2 (5 bases). This CDR3 contains 12 residues. Germline values: CDR1 SNHLY, CDR2 FYNNEI. V dropped 6 bases and J dropped 6 bases, with 10 bases sitting between them. The CDR3 region has the DNA TGTGCCAGCAGCGGGGTGTCGGATACGCAGTATTTT. Translating gives CASSGVSDTQYF. Together with reference TRBV2 and TRBJ2-3, the CDR3 gives the full variable domain: EPEVTQTPSHQVTQMGQEVILRCVPISNHLYFYWYRQILGQKVEFLVSFYNNEISEKSEIFDDQFSVERPDGSNFTLKIRSTKLEDSAMYFCASSGVSDTQYFGPGTRLTVL.

The count of this clone is one. This chain links TRBV9 with TRBJ2-7; TRBD2 matches 12 bases. Germline V lookup: CDR1 SGDLS, CDR2 YYNGEE. The trim removed 0 bases at V and 3 bases at J, leaving 1 base unmatched. There are 15 residues in the CDR3. The DNA for the CDR3 is TGTGCCAGCAGCGTAGGGACTAGCGGGATCTACGAGCAGTACTTC. Its protein product is CASSVGTSGIYEQYF. The variable domain in full, with the rest retrieved from reference TRBV9 and TRBJ2-7, is DSGVTQTPKHLITATGQRVTLRCSPRSGDLSVYWYQQSLDQGLQFLIQYYNGEERAKGNILERFSAQQFPDLHSELNLSSLELGDSALYFCASSVGTSGIYEQYFGPGTRLTVT.

This chain uses TRBV5-1 with TRBJ2-7, with D unclear. CDR1 SGHRS and CDR2 YFSETQ come from the germline V gene. Trimming removed 4 bases from V and 3 bases from J, with 14 bases in between. CDR3 length equals 14 residues. CDR3 loop: CASSGSTRVYEQYF. Written as DNA, the CDR3 is TGCGCCAGCAGCGGATCCACCCGAGTCTACGAGCAGTACTTC.

This clone appeared a few times. The chain has TRBV4-2 and TRBJ1-2; D is possibly TRBD1 (6 bases). This CDR3 region has 16 residues. Germline CDR1 and CDR2: LGHNA and YNFKEQ. The germline V and J ends were trimmed by 3 bases and 5 bases, with 19 bases remaining between them. The CDR3 is CASSHPGSGAGYGYTF. The CDR3 DNA is TGTGCCAGCAGCCATCCTGGGTCGGGGGCAGGTTATGGCTACACCTTC.

The chain joins TRBV28 to TRBJ2-5, with 14 bases that match TRBD2. CDR1 is MDHEN and CDR2 is SYDVKM in the germline V gene. The CDR3 length is 15 residues. Trimming removed 8 bases from V and 7 bases from J; junction bases left unmatched: 9. CDR3 in amino acids: CASVRLAGGSGTQYF. CDR3 coding DNA: TGTGCCAGCGTCCGACTAGCGGGGGGGTCGGGGACCCAGTACTTC.

The V call is TRBV5-4, the J call TRBJ2-1, with D hard to call. Germline loops: CDR1 SGHNT, CDR2 YYREEE (reference sequence). The CDR3 length is 13 residues. Trimming pared 4 bases from V and 7 bases from J, leaving 12 bases between. CDR3 protein: CASSQSDENEQFF. DNA of the CDR3: TGTGCCAGCAGCCAATCCGACGAGAATGAGCAGTTCTTC.